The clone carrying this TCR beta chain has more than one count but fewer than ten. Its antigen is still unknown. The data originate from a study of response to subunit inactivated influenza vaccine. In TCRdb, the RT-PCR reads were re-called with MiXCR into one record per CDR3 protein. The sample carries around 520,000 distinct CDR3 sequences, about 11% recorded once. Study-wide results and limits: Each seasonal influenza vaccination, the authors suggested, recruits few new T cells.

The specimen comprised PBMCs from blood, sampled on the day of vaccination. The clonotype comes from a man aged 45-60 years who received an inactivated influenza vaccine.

The CDR3 DNA reads TGCGCCAGCAGCGAGGGACCTTCAGCCAAAAACATTCAGTACTTC. Residues: CASSEGPSAKNIQYF. The rearrangement links TRBV4-3 to TRBJ2-4, with D tentatively TRBD1 or TRBD2 (5 bases each). Germline V gene sequence: CDR1 LGHNA, CDR2 YSLEER. The length of the CDR3 is 15 residues. Trimming removed 5 bases at V and 0 bases at J, with 11 bases between.